Given below is one T cell receptor (beta chain) in context. Seattle patients were enrolled while actively infected and followed longitudinally. These data come from a study of blood T cell repertoires in COVID-19. At the level of the study: Samples came from the United States, Italy and Spain, spanning acute and convalescent COVID-19. T cells, B-cell-depleted T cells, or PBMCs provided the cDNA or gDNA that served as material.

Study processing details: Amplification of reference gene primers provided the estimated nucleated cell counts. Assay: immunoSEQ multiplex PCR; the TCRdb copy retains only in-frame clones and omits some. V and J calls and clone size come straight from that table; D and trimming were deduced from the DNA. There are about 530,000 clones in the sample; roughly 91% occur only once, and roughly 8.3% lies in the top ten. The CDR3 contains 13 residues. V lost 4 bases and J 3 bases, leaving 10 bases between the germline ends. The germline gives CDR1 MNHEY, CDR2 SVGAGI. The gene calls are TRBV6-5 and TRBJ2-7; unclear D gene. The sequence was obtained from a woman aged 50 to 60 with COVID-19, enrolled during active disease. Sequencing was performed on peripheral blood. The CDR3 region is CASSSLPGYEQYF. In nucleotides, the CDR3 is TGTGCCAGCAGTTCCCTGCCGGGCTACGAGCAGTACTTC.